This T cell receptor (beta chain) was sequenced during a study of shared clonotypes between healthy human individuals. Study conclusions and caveats: The expectation was that sequencing depth would affect clonotype sharing among donors.

An even split of each subset's genomic DNA across several immunoSEQ plates was performed. How the authors handled the data: Junction-only immunoSEQ data arrived without quality scores, meaning filtering differed. The assay was immunoSEQ multiplex PCR, and TCRdb's table has in-frame clones only and misses some. The V and J calls and clone size were taken over from that table, and D and trimming were inferred from the DNA. The sample includes about 460,000 clones, 60% to 80% of them seen just once. Adults of Caucasian background living in Nashville, Tennessee made up all donors. CDR1 is SGHVS and CDR2 is FQNEAQ in the germline V gene. The CDR3 runs to 14 residues. Trimming stripped 3 bases from V and 4 bases from J, with 10 bases between. Of note for this clone: What it binds is not known.

The clonotype originates from a woman in her thirties or forties in good health. Some clones in this sample may be carry-over from other donors' samples. V usage is TRBV7-8 and J usage is TRBJ2-1; unclear D gene. Source material: PBMCs. CDR3 sequence (DNA): TGTGCCAGCAGCTTTTCGGCTCGATACAATGAGCAGTTCTTC. This encodes CASSFSARYNEQFF.